This T cell receptor (beta chain) was sequenced for a study of shared clonotypes between healthy human individuals. Findings and limits, study-wide: An expected dependence of interdonor clonotype sharing on sequencing depth was noted. The study found roughly 5.3% of naive CD4 clonotypes shared across a few donors. Only blood underwent sampling, and tissue repertoires likely differ. Relative to clonotypes present in all four donors, those not shared had lower generation probabilities.

Turning to this clone: What it binds is unknown.

Looked up from germline, CDR1 is MNHEY and CDR2 is SVGAGI. There are 13 residues in the CDR3. V was clipped by 11 bases and J by 2 bases, with 16 bases between them. TCRdb's copy holds only in-frame clones and misses some; the assay was immunoSEQ multiplex PCR. The profile shows roughly 2 million clones, about 95% of them singletons. V and J are TRBV6-5 and TRBJ2-7; D perhaps matches TRBD2 (5 bases). The clonotype originates from a man aged 18 to 29 in good health. The sample taken for sequencing was naive CD4+ T cells sorted from blood. Subset given: CD45RA+ positively selected. The CDR3 reads CAGTDSTTYEQYF. As DNA, the CDR3 is TGTGCCGGTACGGACTCCACTACCTACGAGCAGTACTTC.